These 12 T cell receptor beta chains were sequenced from one sample in a study of T cell responses to AZD1222 COVID-19 vaccine. Libraries were prepared by immunoSEQ multiplex PCR; TCRdb keeps only in-frame clonotypes and omits some of them. The repertoire holds 150,000 to 200,000 clones, with 87% as singletons. The source was peripheral blood, collected 28 days after the second AZD1222 dose. The receptors come from an adult who received the AZD1222 COVID-19 vaccine.

This clone has just one count. CDR3 coding DNA: TGTGCCAGCAGCTTCTCCTACGAGCAGTACTTC. This codes for CASSFSYEQYF. The genes are TRBV7-8 and TRBJ2-7; no clear D gene. This CDR3 has 11 residues. Germline V lookup: CDR1 SGHVS, CDR2 FQNEAQ. V lost 3 bases and J lost 0, with 0 bases in between.

The chain joins TRBV19 to TRBJ2-2; 7 nucleotides agree with TRBD2. CDR1 is LNHDA, CDR2 SQIVND, per germline (reference sequence). V trimming: 6 bases; J trimming: 6 bases; junction bases outside the gene matches: 10. This CDR3 comprises 15 residues. The chain's CDR3 is CASRQRDVLAGELFF. CDR3 bases: TGTGCCAGTAGGCAGCGGGATGTTTTGGCCGGGGAGCTGTTTTTT.

The chain combines TRBV7-6 with TRBJ1-6; D gene unclear. V lost 5 bases, J lost 3 bases, and 11 bases lay in between. CDR3 length equals 15 residues. CDR1 SGHVS and CDR2 FNYEAQ come from the germline V gene. The CDR3 region has the DNA TGTGCCAGCAGCCTCGACGGAGACTATAATTCACCCCTCCACTTT. Amino acid sequence: CASSLDGDYNSPLHF.

The chain links TRBV9 to TRBJ1-2, with a weak D call TRBD1 (5 bases). V lost 4 bases to trimming and J lost 8 bases, with 15 bases between them. This CDR3 contains 13 residues. Germline lookup yields CDR1 SGDLS and CDR2 YYNGEE. The DNA of the CDR3 is TGTGCCAGCAGCCTCTGGGACGGCGGGGGCTACACCTTC. It is translated as CASSLWDGGGYTF.

The chain is built from TRBV28 and TRBJ2-2, with TRBD2 matching over 7 bases. This CDR3 is 15 amino acids long. Germline V gene lookup returns CDR1 MDHEN and CDR2 SYDVKM. The V segment lost 8 bases and the J segment 5 bases; nucleotides outside the gene matches: 11. The CDR3 reads CASLKTQGGTGELFF. In DNA, the CDR3 is TGTGCCAGCCTTAAAACCCAGGGAGGGACCGGGGAGCTGTTTTTT.

The rearrangement uses TRBV19 and TRBJ1-1; D gene unclear. Trimming stripped 7 bases from V and 3 bases from J, with 15 bases between. The CDR3 covers 14 residues. Germline V gives CDR1 LNHDA, CDR2 SQIVND (reference sequence). CDR3 DNA: TGTGCCAGTATGGGAGAAAGGGAGTACACTGAAGCTTTCTTT. It is translated as CASMGEREYTEAFF.

V gene TRBV12-3 or TRBV12-4 combines with J gene TRBJ2-2, with TRBD1 as a possible D gene (6 bases). V was shortened by 2 bases and J by 5 bases, with 6 bases between the two germline ends. The CDR3 contains 13 residues. CDR3 in amino acids: CASSLQGTGELFF. Written as DNA, the CDR3 is TGTGCCAGCAGTTTACAGGGGACCGGGGAGCTGTTTTTT.

The CDR3 region is CASSQGVLGSPLHF. The CDR3 region has the DNA TGTGCCAGCTCCCAGGGGGTTCTTGGTTCACCCCTCCACTTT. The gene calls are TRBV18 and TRBJ1-6; TRBD1 matches 7 bases. J lost 9 bases, V lost 6 bases, and 8 bases had no gene match. Per germline, CDR1 KGHSH and CDR2 LQKENI. This CDR3 is built from 14 residues.

The J gene is TRBJ2-5, the V gene TRBV19; 11 nucleotides align to TRBD2. The CDR3 extends over 15 amino acids. Trimming at V came to 6 bases and at J to 5 bases, leaving 8 bases not matched to a gene. Germline V gives CDR1 LNHDA, CDR2 SQIVND (reference sequence). The CDR3 coding sequence is TGTGCCAGTAGCAGCCCTACTAGCGGGGGTGAGACCCAGTACTTC. This gives the protein CASSSPTSGGETQYF.

The V call is TRBV5-6, the J call TRBJ2-5; maybe TRBD2 (6 bases). The CDR3 totals 15 residues. V dropped 1 base and J dropped 5 bases, with 15 bases sitting between them. Germline CDR1 is SGHDT and CDR2 is YYEEEE. The CDR3 DNA reads TGTGCCAGCAGCTTGTTCCCAGGGAGCGGGGAGACCCAGTACTTC. This gives the protein CASSLFPGSGETQYF.

This clone is a singleton in its sample. The V gene is TRBV5-8, the J gene TRBJ1-5; D is unresolved. The V end was cut by 0 bases, the J end by 0 bases, with 10 bases between. The CDR3 loop spans 16 amino acids. Germline CDR1 SGHTS, CDR2 YDEGEE. The CDR3 coding sequence is TGTGCCAGCAGCTTGGGGACGGACTATAGCAATCAGCCCCAGCATTTT. Amino acid sequence: CASSLGTDYSNQPQHF.

This rearrangement joins TRBV30 to TRBJ1-1; D ambiguous. Deletions cut 0 bases from V and 0 bases from J, with 5 bases between. The germline CDR1 and CDR2 sequences are GTSNPN and SVGIG (reference sequence). The length of the CDR3 is 13 residues. The CDR3 sequence: CAWSVAVNTEAFF. The CDR3 DNA sequence: TGTGCCTGGAGTGTCGCGGTGAACACTGAAGCTTTCTTT.